This T cell receptor (beta chain) was captured by sequencing in a study of monozygotic twins with inflammatory bowel disease. One blood sample of approximately 2.7 ml was taken from each donor. TCR libraries were prepared from 3,500 to 4,000 ng total RNA each. The template-switching step introduced UMIs that carried a 6-nucleotide sample barcode. TCRdb processed the 5' RACE reads again and assigns one entry to each CDR3 protein, with no DNA. Listed are about 380,000 distinct CDR3 sequences; about 2.5% falls within the top ten. The sequenced sample was blood. This sequence was found in a human donor with ulcerative colitis or Crohn's disease, or a healthy co-twin of an affected twin (not recorded which).

The CDR3 region is CASSFLSETEQYF. The rearrangement joins TRBV11-2 to TRBJ2-7. CDR3 size: 13 residues. CDR1 SGHAT and CDR2 FQNNGV come from the germline V gene.